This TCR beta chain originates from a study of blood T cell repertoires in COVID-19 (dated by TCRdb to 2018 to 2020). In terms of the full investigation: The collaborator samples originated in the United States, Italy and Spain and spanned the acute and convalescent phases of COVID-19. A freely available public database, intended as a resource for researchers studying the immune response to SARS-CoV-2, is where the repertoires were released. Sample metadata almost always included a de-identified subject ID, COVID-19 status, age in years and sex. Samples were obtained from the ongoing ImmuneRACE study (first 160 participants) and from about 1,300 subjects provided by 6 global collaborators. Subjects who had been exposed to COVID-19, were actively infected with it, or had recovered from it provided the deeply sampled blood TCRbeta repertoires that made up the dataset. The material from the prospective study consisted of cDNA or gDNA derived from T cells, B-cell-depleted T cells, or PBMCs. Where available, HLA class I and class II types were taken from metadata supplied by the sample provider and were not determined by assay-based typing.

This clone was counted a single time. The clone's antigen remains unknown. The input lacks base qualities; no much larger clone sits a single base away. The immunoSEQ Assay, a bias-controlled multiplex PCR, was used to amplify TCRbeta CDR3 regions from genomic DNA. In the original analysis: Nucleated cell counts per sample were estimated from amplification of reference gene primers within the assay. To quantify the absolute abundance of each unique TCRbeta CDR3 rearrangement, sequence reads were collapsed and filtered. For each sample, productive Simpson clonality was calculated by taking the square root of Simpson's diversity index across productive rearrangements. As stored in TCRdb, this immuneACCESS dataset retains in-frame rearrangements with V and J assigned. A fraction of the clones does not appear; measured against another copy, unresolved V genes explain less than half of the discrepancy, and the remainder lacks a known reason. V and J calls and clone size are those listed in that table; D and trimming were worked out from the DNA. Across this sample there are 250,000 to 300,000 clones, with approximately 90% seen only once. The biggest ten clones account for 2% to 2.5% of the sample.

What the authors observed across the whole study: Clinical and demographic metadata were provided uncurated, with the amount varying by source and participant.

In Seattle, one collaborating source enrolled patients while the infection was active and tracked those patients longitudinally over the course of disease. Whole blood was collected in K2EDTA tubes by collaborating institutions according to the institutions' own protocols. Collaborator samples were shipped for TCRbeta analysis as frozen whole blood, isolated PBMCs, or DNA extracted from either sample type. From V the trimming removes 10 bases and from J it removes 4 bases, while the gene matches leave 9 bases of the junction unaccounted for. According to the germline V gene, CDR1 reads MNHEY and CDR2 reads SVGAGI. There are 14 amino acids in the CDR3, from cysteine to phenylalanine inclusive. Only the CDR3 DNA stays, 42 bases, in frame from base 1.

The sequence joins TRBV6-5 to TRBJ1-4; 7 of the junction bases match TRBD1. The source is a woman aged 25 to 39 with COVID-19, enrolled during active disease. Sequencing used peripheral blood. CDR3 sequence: CATQGGANNEKLFF. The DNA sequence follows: TGTGCCACCCAGGGGGGCGCGAATAATGAAAAACTGTTTTTT.